Following are 5 T cell receptor beta chains from one sample sequenced in a study of breast tumors, draining lymph nodes, adjacent tissues. TCRdb independently ran MiXCR on the multiplex PCR reads; one entry per CDR3 protein. The sample contains fewer than 25,000 distinct CDR3 sequences, about two thirds of which appear only once. Sequencing used tumor-adjacent breast tissue. The receptors shown here come from a female donor with breast cancer. Some clones in this sample may be carry-over from other donors' samples.

J is TRBJ1-2 and V is TRBV2; D gene uncertain. The CDR3 runs to 14 residues. Trimming took off 8 bases at V and 4 bases at J, with 17 bases between the two ends. Germline loops: CDR1 SNHLY, CDR2 FYNNEI. DNA for the CDR3: TGTGCCAGCTCTACGGAGGAGGGTGCCTATGGCTACACCTTC. This codes for CASSTEEGAYGYTF.

V usage is TRBV20-1 and J usage is TRBJ2-1; D not certain. CDR3 size: 11 residues. Trimming took 0 bases from V and 10 from J, leaving 7 bases between them. CDR1 and CDR2 from the germline V gene are DFQATT and SNEGSKA (reference sequence). The CDR3 nucleotides are TGCAGTGCTAGAGATTGGCCCGAGCAGTTCTTC. Translation gives CSARDWPEQFF.

The chain carries TRBV2 and TRBJ1-5; D call uncertain. V lost 1 base, J lost 3 bases, and 4 bases lay in between. Germline-derived CDR1 and CDR2 are SNHLY and FYNNEI. The CDR3 is 13 amino acids. CDR3 DNA sequence: TGTGCCAGCAGTGAAGAGTCCAATCAGCCCCAGCATTTT. This gives the protein CASSEESNQPQHF.

This sequence joins TRBV7-2 and TRBJ1-4; no clear D gene. Germline values: CDR1 SGHTA, CDR2 FQGNSA. Trimming took 2 bases from V and 6 from J, leaving 4 bases between them. The CDR3 sequence is 12 residues long. CDR3 coding DNA: TGTGCCAGCAGCTTATACGATGAAAAACTGTTTTTT. Translated, it gives CASSLYDEKLFF.

This clonotype was observed at least ten times. The chain recombines TRBV5-1 with TRBJ2-2; tentative D call: TRBD1 (7 bases). Germline lookup yields CDR1 SGHRS and CDR2 YFSETQ. This CDR3 region has 14 residues. Trimming left V 5 bases short and J 4 bases short, with 12 bases between. In nucleotides, the CDR3 is TGCGCCAGCAGTAGCCAGGGGGGCACCGGGGAGCTGTTTTTT. Translation: CASSSQGGTGELFF. The full variable domain, its missing parts supplied by reference TRBV5-1 and TRBJ2-2, is KAGVTQTPRYLIKTRGQQVTLSCSPISGHRSVSWYQQTPGQGLQFLFEYFSETQRNKGNFPGRFSGRQFSNSRSEMNVSTLELGDSALYLCASSSQGGTGELFFGEGSRLTVL.